This is a list of T cell receptor beta chains from one sample in a study of cytomegalovirus exposure and HLA in healthy donors. Clones were read by immunoSEQ multiplex PCR, and TCRdb kept only the in-frame ones, dropping some. Of around 110,000 clones in the sample, 66% were seen once. Specimen: PBMCs. Source of these receptors: a man between 18 and 29 years old in good health and CMV-seronegative. Both conserved end residues are part of each CDR3. The D gene is left open where the match is weak. Rows give clone size only sometimes, using once, few, many, or a class for an expanded clone.

CDR3 protein,CDR3 DNA,D gene,clone size,V gene,J gene
CASSPRTGRETQYF,TGTGCCAGCAGCCCCCGGACAGGTAGAGAGACCCAGTACTTC,TRBD1,NA,TRBV9,TRBJ2-5
CASSSGGSGANVLTF,TGCGCCAGCAGCTCCGGGGGCTCTGGGGCCAACGTCCTGACTTTC,NA,once,TRBV4-3,TRBJ2-6
CASSQALGLGSRGTEAFF,TGTGCCAGCAGCCAGGCCCTGGGCCTTGGTTCCCGGGGCACTGAAGCTTTCTTT,NA,NA,TRBV14,TRBJ1-1
CATEPLWGRETQYF,TGTGCCACCGAACCTCTATGGGGCAGAGAGACCCAGTACTTC,NA,NA,TRBV28,TRBJ2-5
CASSSGSGGADTGELFF,TGTGCCAGTAGTAGCGGCAGCGGGGGGGCGGACACCGGGGAGCTGTTTTTT,TRBD2,NA,TRBV19,TRBJ2-2
CASSQDPIGAGAGEQYF,TGTGCCAGCAGCCAAGATCCTATAGGTGCGGGGGCCGGCGAGCAGTACTTC,NA,NA,TRBV4-2,TRBJ2-7
CASSLLSGRGEQFF,TGTGCCAGCAGTTTGTTAAGCGGGAGGGGTGAGCAGTTCTTC,TRBD2,NA,TRBV27,TRBJ2-1
CASSANQPQHF,TGTGCCAGCAGTGCTAATCAGCCCCAGCATTTT,NA,NA,TRBV6-1,TRBJ1-5
CASSRGQDPSGANVLTF,TGTGCCAGCAGCCGCGGACAGGACCCTTCTGGGGCCAACGTCCTGACTTTC,TRBD1,NA,TRBV7-2,TRBJ2-6
CATSRRRADTEAFF,TGTGCCACCAGCCGACGGCGGGCGGACACTGAAGCTTTCTTT,NA,few,TRBV15,TRBJ1-1
CASSFSGETQYF,TGTGCCAGCAGTTTTAGCGGTGAGACCCAGTACTTC,NA,NA,TRBV27,TRBJ2-5
CASSLNRAPGNEQYF,TGTGCCAGCAGCTTAAACAGGGCCCCAGGGAACGAGCAGTACTTC,NA,NA,TRBV7-2,TRBJ2-7
CASSQDPGTGNQPQHF,TGCGCCAGCAGCCAAGATCCCGGGACAGGGAATCAGCCCCAGCATTTT,TRBD1,few,TRBV4-3,TRBJ1-5